This TCR beta chain was documented in a study of T-cell memory formation after mild COVID-19. Trimming took off 0 bases at V and 0 bases at J, with 13 bases between the two ends. The CDR3 sequence is 17 residues long. Germline assignment: CDR1 LGHDT and CDR2 YNNKEL (reference sequence). One entry per CDR3 protein, called by TCRdb with MiXCR from the 5' RACE reads. The sample yields 110,000 to 150,000 distinct CDR3 sequences, 14% seen once. This clonotype was observed a few times. V is TRBV3-1 and J is TRBJ2-3; D not resolved. The specimen was PBMCs or a T cell subset sorted from them (not recorded which). The TCR originated in an adult woman who had mild COVID-19 (a few samples of this study predate the infection). Cell type and time point are not known. In DNA, the CDR3 is TGTGCCAGCAGCCAAGATATGGGCTATCTAAGCACAGATACGCAGTATTTT. Translating gives CASSQDMGYLSTDTQYF.